This T cell receptor beta chain was recorded in a study of T cells in Graves' hyperthyroidism and ophthalmopathy. The germline gives CDR1 WSHSY, CDR2 SAAADI. CDR3 length equals 15 residues. V lost 5 bases and J 2 bases, leaving 13 bases between the germline ends. This clonotype has just a few counts. TCR beta CDR3 sequences were amplified from RNA transcripts. When the TCR CDR3 underwent first-round RT-PCR, the HTBI primer set was used. One entry per CDR3 protein, called by TCRdb with MiXCR from the multiplex PCR reads. The repertoire holds roughly 510,000 distinct CDR3 sequences, 46% seen once, with about 43% in the top ten.

The V gene is TRBV10-2, the J gene TRBJ1-5; TRBD1 is a possible D gene (6 bases). This TCR came from an adult woman with Graves' disease, either hyperthyroidism or ophthalmopathy (not recorded which). Sequenced input: peripheral blood or thyroid tissue (not recorded which). The CDR3 DNA reads TGCGCCAGCAGTCCACAGGGATTCCGCAATCAGCCCCAGCATTTT. Protein: CASSPQGFRNQPQHF.